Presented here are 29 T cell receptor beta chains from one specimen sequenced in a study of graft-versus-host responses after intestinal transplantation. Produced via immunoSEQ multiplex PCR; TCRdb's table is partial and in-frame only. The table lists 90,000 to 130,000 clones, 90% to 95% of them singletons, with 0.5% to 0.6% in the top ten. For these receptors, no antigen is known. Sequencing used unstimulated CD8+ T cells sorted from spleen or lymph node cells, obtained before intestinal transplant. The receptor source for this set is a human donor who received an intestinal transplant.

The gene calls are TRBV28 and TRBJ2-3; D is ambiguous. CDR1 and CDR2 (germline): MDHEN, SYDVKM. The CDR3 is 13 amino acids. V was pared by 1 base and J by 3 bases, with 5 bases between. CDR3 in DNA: TGTGCCAGCAGTTTATACATAACAGATACGCAGTATTTT. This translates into CASSLYITDTQYF.

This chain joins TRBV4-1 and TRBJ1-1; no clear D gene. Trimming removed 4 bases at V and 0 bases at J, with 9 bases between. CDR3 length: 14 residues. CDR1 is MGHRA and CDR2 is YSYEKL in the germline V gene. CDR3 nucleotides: TGCGCCAGCAGCCTGAATGATATGAACACTGAAGCTTTCTTT. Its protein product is CASSLNDMNTEAFF.

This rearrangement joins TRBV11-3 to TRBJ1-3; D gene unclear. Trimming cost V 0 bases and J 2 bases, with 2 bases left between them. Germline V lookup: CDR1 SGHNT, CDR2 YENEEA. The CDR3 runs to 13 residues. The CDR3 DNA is TGTGCCAGCAGCTTAGATCCTGGAAACACCATATATTTT. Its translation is CASSLDPGNTIYF. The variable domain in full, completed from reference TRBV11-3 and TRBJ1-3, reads EAGVVQSPRYKIIEKKQPVAFWCNPISGHNTLYWYLQNLGQGPELLIRYENEEAVDDSQLPKDRFSAERLKGVDSTLKIQPAELGDSAVYLCASSLDPGNTIYFGEGSWLTVV.

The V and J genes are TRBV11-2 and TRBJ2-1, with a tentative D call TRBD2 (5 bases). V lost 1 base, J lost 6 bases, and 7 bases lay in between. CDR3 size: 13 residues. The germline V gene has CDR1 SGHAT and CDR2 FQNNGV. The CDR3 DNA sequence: TGTGCCAGCAGCTTAGGGCGGGCCAATGAGCAGTTCTTC. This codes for CASSLGRANEQFF.

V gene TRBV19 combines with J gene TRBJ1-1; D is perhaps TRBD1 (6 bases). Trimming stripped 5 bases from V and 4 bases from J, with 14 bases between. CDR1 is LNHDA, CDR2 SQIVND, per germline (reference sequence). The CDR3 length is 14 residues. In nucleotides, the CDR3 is TGTGCCAGTAGTGATGGACAGCTGAGCACTGAAGCTTTCTTT. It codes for CASSDGQLSTEAFF.

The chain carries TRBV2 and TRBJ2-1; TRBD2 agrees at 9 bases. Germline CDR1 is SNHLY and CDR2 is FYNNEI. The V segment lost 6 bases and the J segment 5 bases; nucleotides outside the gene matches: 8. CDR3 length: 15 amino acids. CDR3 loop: CASSQASGVHNEQFF. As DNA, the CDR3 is TGTGCCAGCAGCCAAGCTAGCGGGGTCCACAATGAGCAGTTCTTC.

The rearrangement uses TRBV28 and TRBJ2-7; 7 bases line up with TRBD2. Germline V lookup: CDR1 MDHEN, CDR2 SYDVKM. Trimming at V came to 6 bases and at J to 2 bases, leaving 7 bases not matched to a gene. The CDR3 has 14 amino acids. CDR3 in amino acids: CASSWRESPYEQYF. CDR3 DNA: TGTGCCAGCAGCTGGCGGGAGTCCCCCTACGAGCAGTACTTC.

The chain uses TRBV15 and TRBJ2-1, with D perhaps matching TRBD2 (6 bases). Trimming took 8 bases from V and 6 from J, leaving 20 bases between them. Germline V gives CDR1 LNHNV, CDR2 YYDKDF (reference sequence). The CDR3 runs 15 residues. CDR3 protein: CATESLGGIGNEQFF. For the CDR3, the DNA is TGTGCCACCGAGTCCTTGGGGGGAATTGGCAATGAGCAGTTCTTC.

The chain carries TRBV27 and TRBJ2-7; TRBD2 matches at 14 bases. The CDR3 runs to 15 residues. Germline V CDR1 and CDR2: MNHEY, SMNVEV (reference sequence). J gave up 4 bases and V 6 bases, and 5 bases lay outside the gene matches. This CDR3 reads CASSLGLAGEYEQYF. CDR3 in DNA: TGTGCCAGCAGCCTGGGACTAGCGGGAGAATACGAGCAGTACTTC.

CDR3 in amino acids: CASSLSATGTFYEQYF. The CDR3 DNA sequence: TGTGCCAGCAGTTTATCGGCGACAGGGACTTTCTACGAGCAGTACTTC. This chain connects TRBV27 to TRBJ2-7; tentatively, D is TRBD1 (7 bases). The CDR3 consists of 16 residues. The V gene lost 0 bases and the J gene lost 3 bases, with 15 bases spanning the gap. The V gene's germline CDR1 is MNHEY and CDR2 SMNVEV (reference sequence).

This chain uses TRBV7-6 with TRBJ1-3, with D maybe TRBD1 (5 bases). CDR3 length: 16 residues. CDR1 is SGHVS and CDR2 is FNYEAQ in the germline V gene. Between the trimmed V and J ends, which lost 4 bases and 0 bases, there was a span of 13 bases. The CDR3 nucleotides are TGTGCCAGCAGCTCGCCCCGGGGGAGCTCTGGAAACACCATATATTTT. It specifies CASSSPRGSSGNTIYF.

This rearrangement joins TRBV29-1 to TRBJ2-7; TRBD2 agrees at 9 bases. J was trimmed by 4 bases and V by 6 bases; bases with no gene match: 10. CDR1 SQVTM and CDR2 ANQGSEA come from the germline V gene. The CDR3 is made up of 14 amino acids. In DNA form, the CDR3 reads TGCAGCGTCTTGACGGGACTAGCAAGTTACGAGCAGTACTTC. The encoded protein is CSVLTGLASYEQYF.

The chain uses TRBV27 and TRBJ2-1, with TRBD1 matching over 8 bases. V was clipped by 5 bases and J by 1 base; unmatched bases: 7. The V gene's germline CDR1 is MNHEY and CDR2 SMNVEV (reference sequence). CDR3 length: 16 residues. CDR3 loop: CASSPGTGGSYNEQFF. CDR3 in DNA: TGTGCCAGCAGTCCCGGGACAGGAGGGTCCTACAATGAGCAGTTCTTC.

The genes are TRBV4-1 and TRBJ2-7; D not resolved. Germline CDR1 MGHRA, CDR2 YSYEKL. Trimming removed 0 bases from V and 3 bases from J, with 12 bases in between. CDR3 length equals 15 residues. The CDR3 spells CASSQEGRSNYEQYF. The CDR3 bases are TGCGCCAGCAGCCAAGAAGGGCGGAGTAACTACGAGCAGTACTTC.

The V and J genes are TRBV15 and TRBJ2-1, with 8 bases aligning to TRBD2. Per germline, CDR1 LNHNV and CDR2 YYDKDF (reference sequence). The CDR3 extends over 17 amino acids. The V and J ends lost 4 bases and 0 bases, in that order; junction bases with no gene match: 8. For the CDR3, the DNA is TGTGCCACCAGCAAAGATCCGAGCGGGAGCTCCTACAATGAGCAGTTCTTC. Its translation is CATSKDPSGSSYNEQFF.

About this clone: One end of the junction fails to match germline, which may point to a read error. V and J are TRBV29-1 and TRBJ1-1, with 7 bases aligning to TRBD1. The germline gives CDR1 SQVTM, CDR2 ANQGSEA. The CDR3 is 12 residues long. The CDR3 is CSVEGDSSGALF. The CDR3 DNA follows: TGCAGCGTTGAAGGGGACAGCTCTGGGGCTTTGTTT.

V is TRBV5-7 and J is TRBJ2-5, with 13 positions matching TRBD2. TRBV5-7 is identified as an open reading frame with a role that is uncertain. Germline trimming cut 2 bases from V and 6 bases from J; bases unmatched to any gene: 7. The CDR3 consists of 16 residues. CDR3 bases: TGTGCCAGCAGCTTAAGGACTAGCGGGAGTGGGAAGACCCAGTACTTC. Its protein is CASSLRTSGSGKTQYF.

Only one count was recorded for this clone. The DNA of the CDR3 is TGTGCCAGCAGCTGGGGGGTTGAGCAGTACTTC. It encodes CASSWGVEQYF. This chain uses TRBV27 with TRBJ2-7; tentative D call: TRBD2 (6 bases). Trimming left V 6 bases short and J 7 bases short, with 10 bases between. The CDR3 totals 11 residues. Germline CDR1 MNHEY, CDR2 SMNVEV (reference sequence).

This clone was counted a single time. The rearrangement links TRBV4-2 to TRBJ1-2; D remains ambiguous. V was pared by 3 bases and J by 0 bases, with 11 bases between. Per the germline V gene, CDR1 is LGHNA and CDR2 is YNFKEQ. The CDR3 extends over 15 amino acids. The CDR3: CASSQEIRPNYGYTF. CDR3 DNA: TGTGCCAGCAGCCAGGAGATACGCCCTAACTATGGCTACACCTTC.

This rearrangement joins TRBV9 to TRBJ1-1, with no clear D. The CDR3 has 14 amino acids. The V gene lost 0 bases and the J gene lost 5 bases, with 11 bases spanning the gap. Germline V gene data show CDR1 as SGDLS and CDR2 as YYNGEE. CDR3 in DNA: TGTGCCAGCAGCGTAGGGGGAAAGAAGACTGAAGCTTTCTTT. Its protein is CASSVGGKKTEAFF.

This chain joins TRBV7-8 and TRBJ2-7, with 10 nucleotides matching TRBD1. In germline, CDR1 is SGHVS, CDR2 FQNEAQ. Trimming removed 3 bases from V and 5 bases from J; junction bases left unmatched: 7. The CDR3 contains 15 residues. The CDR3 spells CASSLRQGAQNEQYF. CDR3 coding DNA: TGTGCCAGCAGCTTGAGACAGGGGGCTCAAAACGAGCAGTACTTC.

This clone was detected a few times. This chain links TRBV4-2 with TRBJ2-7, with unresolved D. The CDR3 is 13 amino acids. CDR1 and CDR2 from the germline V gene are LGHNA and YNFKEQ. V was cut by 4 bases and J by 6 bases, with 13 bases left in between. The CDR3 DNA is TGTGCCAGCAGCCCTACACCATCCGGCGAGCAGTACTTC. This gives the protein CASSPTPSGEQYF.

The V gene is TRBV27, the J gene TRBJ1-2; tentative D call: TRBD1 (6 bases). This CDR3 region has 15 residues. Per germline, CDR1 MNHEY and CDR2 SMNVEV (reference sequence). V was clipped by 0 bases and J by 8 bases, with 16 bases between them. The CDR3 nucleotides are TGTGCCAGCAGTTTATCCGGGGGGCAAATGAAGGGCTACACCTTC. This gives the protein CASSLSGGQMKGYTF.

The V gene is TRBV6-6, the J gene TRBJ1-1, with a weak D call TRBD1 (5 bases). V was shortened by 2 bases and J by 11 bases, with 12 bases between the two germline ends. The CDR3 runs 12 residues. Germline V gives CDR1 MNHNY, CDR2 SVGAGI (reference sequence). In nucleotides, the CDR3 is TGTGCCAGCAGTTACCCCTGGGACCGGGCTTTCTTT. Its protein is CASSYPWDRAFF.

CDR3 DNA: TGCGCCAGCAGCCAAGATCGGTCTCTCACACTCTACAATGAGCAGTTCTTC. As protein: CASSQDRSLTLYNEQFF. V and J are TRBV4-1 and TRBJ2-1, with D uncertain. Germline CDR1 reads MGHRA; CDR2 reads YSYEKL. The CDR3 runs to 17 residues. Trimming took 0 bases from V and 3 from J, leaving 15 bases between them.

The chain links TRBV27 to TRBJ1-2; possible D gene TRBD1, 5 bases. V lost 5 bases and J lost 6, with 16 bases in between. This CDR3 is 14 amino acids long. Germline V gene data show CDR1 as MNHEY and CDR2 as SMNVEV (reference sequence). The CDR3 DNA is TGTGCCAGCAGTCCCCGGGGCGGGTCCGATGGCTACACCTTC. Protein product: CASSPRGGSDGYTF.

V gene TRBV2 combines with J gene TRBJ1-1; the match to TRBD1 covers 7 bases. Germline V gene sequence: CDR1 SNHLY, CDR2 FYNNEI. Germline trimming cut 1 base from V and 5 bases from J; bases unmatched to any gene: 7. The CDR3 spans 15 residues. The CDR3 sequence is CASSEGQGRWTEAFF. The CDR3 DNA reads TGTGCCAGCAGTGAAGGACAGGGCCGGTGGACTGAAGCTTTCTTT.

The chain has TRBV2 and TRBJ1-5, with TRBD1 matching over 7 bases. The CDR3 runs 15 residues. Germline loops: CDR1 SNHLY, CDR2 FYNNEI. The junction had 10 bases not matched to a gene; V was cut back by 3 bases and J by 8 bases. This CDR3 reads CASSDPRQGMEPQHF. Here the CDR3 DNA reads TGTGCCAGCAGTGACCCAAGACAGGGAATGGAGCCCCAGCATTTT. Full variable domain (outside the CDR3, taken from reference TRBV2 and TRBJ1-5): EPEVTQTPSHQVTQMGQEVILRCVPISNHLYFYWYRQILGQKVEFLVSFYNNEISEKSEIFDDQFSVERPDGSNFTLKIRSTKLEDSAMYFCASSDPRQGMEPQHFGDGTRLSIL.

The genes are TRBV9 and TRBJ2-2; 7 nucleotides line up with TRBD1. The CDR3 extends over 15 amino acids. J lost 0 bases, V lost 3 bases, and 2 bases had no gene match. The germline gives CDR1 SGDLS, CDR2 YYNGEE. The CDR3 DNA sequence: TGTGCCAGCAGCGCCGGGACAGCGAACACCGGGGAGCTGTTTTTT. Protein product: CASSAGTANTGELFF.